This T cell receptor beta chain was observed in a study of blood T cell repertoires in COVID-19. Looking at the study overall: The cDNA or gDNA used as material had been derived from T cells, B-cell-depleted T cells, or PBMCs.

The CDR3 is made up of 13 amino acids. V was clipped by 1 base and J by 12 bases, with 16 bases between them. Germline CDR1 reads LNHDA; CDR2 reads SQIVND (reference sequence). Enrollees, about 18 to 100 years old, lived in approximately 25 US areas. The method was immunoSEQ multiplex PCR; TCRdb's version includes in-frame clones alone and lacks a portion of them. The data show approximately 150,000 clones, 79% seen once. This chain links TRBV19 with TRBJ2-7; the D gene is possibly TRBD1 (5 bases). Sequenced sample: PBMCs or T cells enriched from blood (not recorded which). The clonotype originates from an older woman in a cohort exposed to, infected with or recovered from COVID-19 (not recorded which). The CDR3 sequence is CASSIGFRTGLYF. CDR3 DNA: TGTGCCAGTAGTATAGGATTTAGAACAGGATTGTACTTC.